This TCR beta chain emerged from a study of cytomegalovirus exposure and HLA in healthy donors. The PCR was carried out with 60 Vbeta primers and 13 Jbeta primers. This table comes from immunoSEQ multiplex PCR, and its TCRdb copy is limited to in-frame clones, with some not included. Of about 140,000 clones listed, around 81% are singletons. Comments on this clone: Its specificity is not known.

The length of the CDR3 is 12 residues. V shed 5 bases and J shed 2 bases, with 6 bases lying between them. The germline V gene encodes CDR1 MNHEY and CDR2 SVGAGI. Notes on the study in general: As a later analysis showed, several of the most significant clusters appeared to be linked to common viral pathogens.

Donors counted as nominally healthy when sampled, yet unrecorded immune exposures were likely. Sequenced material: PBMCs. The genes are TRBV6-5 and TRBJ1-2, with a tentative D call TRBD1 (6 bases). This receptor was identified in a male donor in good health and CMV-seronegative. The CDR3 sequence: CASSQGNYGYTF. The CDR3 DNA reads TGTGCCAGCAGTCAGGGGAACTATGGCTACACCTTC.